This T cell receptor beta chain was observed in a study of T cells after yellow fever vaccination. Findings and limits, study-wide: The presence of abundant clonotypes contaminating from the bulk population was possible in FACS-sorted repertoires. Reappearing after the booster were most of the clones from primary vaccination (about 95% CD4, 88% CD8).

Only a few counts were recorded for this clonotype. No antigen is known for it. Production of TCR cDNA was by 5'RACE template switching, which also added a universal primer site and UMIs. TCRdb independently ran MiXCR on the 5' RACE reads; one entry per CDR3 protein. Altogether around 310,000 distinct CDR3 sequences are present, approximately 4.5% being singletons, with the ten largest covering 15% to 20%. There are 16 residues in the CDR3. V gave up 2 bases and J gave up 6 bases; unmatched junction bases: 9. From germline, CDR1 is MGHRA and CDR2 YSYEKL. This clonotype was sampled from a man aged 18 to 30 who received the YFV17D yellow fever vaccine. The sample in question was PBMCs, obtained 15 days after the yellow fever booster vaccination. The genes are TRBV4-1 and TRBJ1-5; 8 bases agree with TRBD1. The CDR3 loop is CASSQPGQGGGQPQHF. In nucleotides, the CDR3 is TGCGCCAGCAGCCAACCCGGACAGGGAGGGGGTCAGCCCCAGCATTTT.